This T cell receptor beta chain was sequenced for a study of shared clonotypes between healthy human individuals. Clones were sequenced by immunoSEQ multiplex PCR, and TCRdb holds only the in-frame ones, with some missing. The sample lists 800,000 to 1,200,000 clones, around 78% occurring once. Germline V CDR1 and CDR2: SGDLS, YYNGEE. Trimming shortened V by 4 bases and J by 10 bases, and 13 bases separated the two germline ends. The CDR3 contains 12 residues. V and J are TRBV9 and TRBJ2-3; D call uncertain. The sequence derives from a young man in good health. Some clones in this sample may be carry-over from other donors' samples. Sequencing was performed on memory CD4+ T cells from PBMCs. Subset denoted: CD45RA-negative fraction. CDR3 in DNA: TGTGCCAGCAGCCTCCTCCTCGCCCCGCAGTATTTT. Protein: CASSLLLAPQYF.